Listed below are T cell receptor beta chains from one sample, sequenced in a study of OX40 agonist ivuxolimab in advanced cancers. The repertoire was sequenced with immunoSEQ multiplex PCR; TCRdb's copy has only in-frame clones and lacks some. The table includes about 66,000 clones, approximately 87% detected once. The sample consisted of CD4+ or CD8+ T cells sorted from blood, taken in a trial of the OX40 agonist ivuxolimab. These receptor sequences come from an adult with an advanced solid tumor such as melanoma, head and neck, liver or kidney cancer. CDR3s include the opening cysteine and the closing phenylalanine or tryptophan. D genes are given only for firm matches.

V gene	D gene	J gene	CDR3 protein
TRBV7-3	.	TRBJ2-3	CASSLTGNAESTDTQYF
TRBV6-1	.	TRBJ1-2	CASGRFQDGYTF
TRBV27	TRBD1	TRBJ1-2	CASSLGQGNYGYTF
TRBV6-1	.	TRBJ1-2	CASSEVGGTSYGYTF
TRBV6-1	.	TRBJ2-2	CASSLALVGTGELFF
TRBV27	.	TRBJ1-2	CASSLGNLAGYTF
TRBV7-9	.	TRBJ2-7	CASSLNSYEQYF
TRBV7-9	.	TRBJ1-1	CASSPGTWNTEAFF
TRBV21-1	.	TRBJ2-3	CASSLDRRGWTDTQYF
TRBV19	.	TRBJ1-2	CATRLLGGVGYTF
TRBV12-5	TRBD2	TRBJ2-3	CASGIAGVTDTQYF
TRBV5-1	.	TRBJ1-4	CASSPPGNEKLFF
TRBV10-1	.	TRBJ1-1	CASSVNMNTEAFF
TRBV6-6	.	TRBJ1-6	CASSKPNSPLHF
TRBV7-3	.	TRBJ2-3	CASSLRGGPLSTDTQYF
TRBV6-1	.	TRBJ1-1	CASRRQEAFF
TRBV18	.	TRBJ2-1	CASSPGDGSGQFF
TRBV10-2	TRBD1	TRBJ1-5	CASRDRGWDQPQHF
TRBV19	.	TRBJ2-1	CASSIWQLGNNEQFF
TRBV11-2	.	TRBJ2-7	CASSLPQGETYEQYF
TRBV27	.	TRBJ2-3	CASSLLGTPSDTQYF
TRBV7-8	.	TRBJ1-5	CASSLEDRQPQHF
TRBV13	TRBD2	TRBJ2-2	CASSLVAGANTGELFF
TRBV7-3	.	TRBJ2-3	CASSLRSRSTDTQYF
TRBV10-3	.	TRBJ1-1	CAISGGSRLEAFF
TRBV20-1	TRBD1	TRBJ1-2	CSADRGYGYTF
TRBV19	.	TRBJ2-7	CASSVKGQPSYEQYF
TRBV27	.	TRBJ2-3	CATRSFTDTQYF
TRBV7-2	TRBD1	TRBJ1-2	CASSSRQGDYGYTF
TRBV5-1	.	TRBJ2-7	CASSSRDGVYEQYF
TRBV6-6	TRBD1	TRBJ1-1	CASSYMTGANTEAFF
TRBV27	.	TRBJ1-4	CASLGHLAHEKLFF
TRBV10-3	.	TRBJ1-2	CAISESTGLNYGYTF
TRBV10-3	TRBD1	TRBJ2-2	CAISETPGGITGELFF
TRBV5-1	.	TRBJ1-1	CASRPREKGEGTEAFF
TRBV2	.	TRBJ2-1	CASSEMSGDRFF
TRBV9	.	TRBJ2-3	CASNPAGGDTQYF
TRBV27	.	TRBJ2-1	CASSISGSSYNEQFF
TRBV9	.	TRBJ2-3	CASSVTPRTDTQYF
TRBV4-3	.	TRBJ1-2	CASSHGQTYGYTF
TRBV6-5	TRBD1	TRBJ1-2	CASSPQGSYGYTF
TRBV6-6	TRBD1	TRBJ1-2	CASSSWTGGYYGYTF
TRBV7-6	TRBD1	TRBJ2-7	CASSFAGTGGYEQYF
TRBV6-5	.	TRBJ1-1	CASSTRWSQSTEAFF
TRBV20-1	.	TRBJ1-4	CSAGPGEKLFF
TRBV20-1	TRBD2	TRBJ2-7	CSARTSGGLYF
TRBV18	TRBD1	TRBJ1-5	CASSPNTGGRDQPQHF
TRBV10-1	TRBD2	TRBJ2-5	CASSEGGGRETQYF